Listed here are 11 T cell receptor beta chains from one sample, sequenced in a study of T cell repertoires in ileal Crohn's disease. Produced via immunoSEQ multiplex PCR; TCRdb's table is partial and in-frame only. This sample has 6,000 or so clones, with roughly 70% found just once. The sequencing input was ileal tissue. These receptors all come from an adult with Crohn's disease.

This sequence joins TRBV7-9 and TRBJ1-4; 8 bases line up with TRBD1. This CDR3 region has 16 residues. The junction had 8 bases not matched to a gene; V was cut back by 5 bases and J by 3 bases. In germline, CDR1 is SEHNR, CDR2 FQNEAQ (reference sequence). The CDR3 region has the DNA TGTGCCAGCAGCCAGGGTGACAGGGGATCTAATGAAAAACTGTTTTTT. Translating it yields CASSQGDRGSNEKLFF.

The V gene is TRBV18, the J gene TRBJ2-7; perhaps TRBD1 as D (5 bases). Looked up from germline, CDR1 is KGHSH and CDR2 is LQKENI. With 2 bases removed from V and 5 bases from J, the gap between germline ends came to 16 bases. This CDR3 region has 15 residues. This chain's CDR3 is CASSPSLRGENEQYF. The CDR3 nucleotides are TGTGCCAGCTCACCAAGTTTAAGGGGTGAAAACGAGCAGTACTTC.

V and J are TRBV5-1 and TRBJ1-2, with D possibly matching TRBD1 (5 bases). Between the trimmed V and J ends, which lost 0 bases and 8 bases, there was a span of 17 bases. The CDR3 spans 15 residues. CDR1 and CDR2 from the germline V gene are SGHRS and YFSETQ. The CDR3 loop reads CASSLELLGGVGYTF. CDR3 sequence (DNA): TGCGCCAGCAGCTTGGAGTTATTGGGGGGGGTAGGCTACACCTTC.

Written as DNA, the CDR3 is TGTGCCTGGAGTGGCGGGGGGGCCTACGAGCAGTACTTC. As protein: CAWSGGGAYEQYF. The chain joins TRBV30 to TRBJ2-7; 9 bases are a match to TRBD2. Per the germline V gene, CDR1 is GTSNPN and CDR2 is SVGIG (reference sequence). This CDR3 has 13 residues. V shed 1 base and J 2 bases; nucleotides not matched to a gene: 0. Full variable domain (rest looked up from reference TRBV30 and TRBJ2-7): SQTIHQWPATLVQPVGSPLSLECTVEGTSNPNLYWYRQAAGRGLQLLFYSVGIGQISSEVPQNLSASRPQDRQFILSSKKLLLSDSGFYLCAWSGGGAYEQYFGPGTRLTVT.

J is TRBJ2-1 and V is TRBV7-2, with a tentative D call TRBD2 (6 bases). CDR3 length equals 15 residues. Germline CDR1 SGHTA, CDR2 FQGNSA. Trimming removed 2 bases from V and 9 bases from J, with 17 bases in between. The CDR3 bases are TGTGCCAGCAGCTTATATCGCCGGGAGAGGATTGAGCAGTTCTTC. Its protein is CASSLYRRERIEQFF.

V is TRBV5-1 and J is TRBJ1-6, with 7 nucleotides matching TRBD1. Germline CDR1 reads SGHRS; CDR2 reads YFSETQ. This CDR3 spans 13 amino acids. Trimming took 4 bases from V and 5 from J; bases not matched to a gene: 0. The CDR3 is CASSQGDNSPLHF. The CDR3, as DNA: TGCGCCAGCAGCCAGGGGGATAATTCACCCCTCCACTTT.

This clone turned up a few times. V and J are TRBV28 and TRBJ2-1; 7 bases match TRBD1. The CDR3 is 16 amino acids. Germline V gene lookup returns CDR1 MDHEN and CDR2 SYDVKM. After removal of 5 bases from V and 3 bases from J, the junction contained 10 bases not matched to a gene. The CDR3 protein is CASSSDPGQVYNEQFF. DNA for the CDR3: TGTGCCAGCAGTAGCGACCCAGGACAGGTCTACAATGAGCAGTTCTTC.

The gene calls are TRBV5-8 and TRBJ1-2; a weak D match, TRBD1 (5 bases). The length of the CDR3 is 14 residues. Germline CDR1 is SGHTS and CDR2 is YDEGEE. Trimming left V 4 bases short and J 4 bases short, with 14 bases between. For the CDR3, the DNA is TGTGCCAGCAGCGATCGGGGGGGACTCTATGGCTACACCTTC. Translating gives CASSDRGGLYGYTF.

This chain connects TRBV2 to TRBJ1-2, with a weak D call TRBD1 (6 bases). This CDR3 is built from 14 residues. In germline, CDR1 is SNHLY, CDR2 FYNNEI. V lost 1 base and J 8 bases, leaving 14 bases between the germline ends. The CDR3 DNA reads TGTGCCAGCAGTGAAGTGGCGGGGGCAGGGGGCTACACCTTC. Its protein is CASSEVAGAGGYTF.

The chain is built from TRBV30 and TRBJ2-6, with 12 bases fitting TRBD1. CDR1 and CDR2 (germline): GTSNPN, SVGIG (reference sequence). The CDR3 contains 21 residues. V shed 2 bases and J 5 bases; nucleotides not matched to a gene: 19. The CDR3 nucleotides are TGTGCCTGGAGTCCCTTTGGAGGGGACAGGGGGCGAACCCCTCGGGCCAACGTCCTGACTTTC. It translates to CAWSPFGGDRGRTPRANVLTF.

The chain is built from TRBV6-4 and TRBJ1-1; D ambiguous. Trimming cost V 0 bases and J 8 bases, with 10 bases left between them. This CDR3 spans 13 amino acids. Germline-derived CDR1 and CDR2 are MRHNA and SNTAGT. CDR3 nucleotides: TGTGCCAGCAGTGACTCGATGGTAGAAGAAGCTTTCTTT. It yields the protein CASSDSMVEEAFF.